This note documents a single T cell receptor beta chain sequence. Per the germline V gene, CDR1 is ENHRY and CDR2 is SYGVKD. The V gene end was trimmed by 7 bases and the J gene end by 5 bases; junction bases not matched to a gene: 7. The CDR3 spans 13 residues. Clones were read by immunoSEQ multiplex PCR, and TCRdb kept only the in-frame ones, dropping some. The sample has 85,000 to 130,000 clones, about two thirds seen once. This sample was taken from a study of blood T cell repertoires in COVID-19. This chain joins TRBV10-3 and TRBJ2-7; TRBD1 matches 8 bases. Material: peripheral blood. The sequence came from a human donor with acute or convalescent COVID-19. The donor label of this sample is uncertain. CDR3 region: CAIKPAGGNEQYV. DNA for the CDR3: TGTGCCATCAAACCCGCAGGGGGCAACGAGCAGTACGTC.